The T cell receptor (beta chain) described here comes from a study of cytomegalovirus exposure and HLA in healthy donors. General study points: Most of the TCR beta V segments (in an earlier analysis) were productive either about 87% or about 30% of the time.

There are 11 residues in the CDR3. Trimming shortened V by 0 bases and J by 10 bases, and 4 bases separated the two germline ends. Looked up from germline, CDR1 is MNHEY and CDR2 is SVGAGI. As concerns this clone: The antigen is unknown.

Researchers ran the PCR with 60 Vbeta and 13 Jbeta primers. Sequencing used immunoSEQ multiplex PCR; TCRdb keeps in-frame clones, though not all of them. Of around 150,000 clones detected, 76% appear once; the ten largest clones hold roughly 3%. Specimen: PBMCs. The V and J genes are TRBV6-5 and TRBJ2-1; D is uncertain. This TCR was recovered from a man aged 40-55 years in good health and CMV-seronegative. The CDR3 DNA reads as TGTGCCAGCAGTTACTCTCTCGAGCAGTTCTTC. This gives the protein CASSYSLEQFF.